This entry lists 3 T cell receptor beta chains sequenced from one sample in a study of T cell repertoires in cytomegalovirus infection. Their antigens are not known. TCRdb analysed the reads with MiXCR anew, one entry per CDR3 protein. This table has approximately 990,000 distinct CDR3 sequences, approximately 31% appearing once. Material: cultured CD8+ T cells from PBMCs, obtained from culture after CMV antigen stimulation. The origin of the receptors is a human donor in good health (CMV status not recorded). Some clones in this sample may be carry-over from other donors' samples.

The chain couples TRBV5-1 to TRBJ1-3, with D uncertain. This CDR3 has 11 residues. CDR1 is SGHRS, CDR2 YFSETQ, per germline. The V gene lost 3 bases and the J gene lost 6 bases, with 4 bases spanning the gap. The CDR3 DNA follows: TGCGCCAGCAGCTCACAAAACACCATATATTTT. It specifies CASSSQNTIYF.

This clonotype was recorded a few times. V is TRBV7-6 and J is TRBJ2-1; D gene ambiguous. The CDR3 runs to 17 residues. Trimming removed 0 bases at V and 6 bases at J, with 18 bases between. Germline values: CDR1 SGHVS, CDR2 FNYEAQ. This chain's CDR3 is CASSLAGWAAGGNEQFF. The DNA for the CDR3 is TGTGCCAGCAGCTTAGCGGGTTGGGCAGCCGGTGGCAATGAGCAGTTCTTC.

The chain recombines TRBV5-4 with TRBJ1-5, with TRBD1 matching over 7 bases. The CDR3 extends over 15 amino acids. Germline CDR1 and CDR2: SGHNT and YYREEE (reference sequence). After removal of 3 bases from V and 3 bases from J, the junction contained 6 bases not matched to a gene. Here the CDR3 DNA reads TGTGCCAGCAGCTCAGACAGGGAAGTCAATCAGCCCCAGCATTTT. It yields the protein CASSSDREVNQPQHF.